The entry that follows covers one T cell receptor beta chain sequence. Its antigen is undetermined. Genomic DNA provided the template from which TCR beta VDJ and CDR3 profiles were obtained. TCRdb fed the reads into MiXCR, producing one record per CDR3 protein. Of under 250,000 distinct CDR3 sequences listed, approximately 60% are singletons. The source of the sample is a study of CD8+CD57+ T cells in acquired aplastic anemia. Study background: When averaged, DNA from sorted CD4+ and CD8+ cells came to around 3.4 ug. Whole-study results and caveats: Researchers reported that CD8+ Simpson's diversity was not significantly different in patients versus controls. Both patients and controls carried the same twenty-nine CD8+ CDR3 sequences.

The patients chosen for sequencing had shown expansion of CD8+CD57+ cells (detected by flow cytometry). Untreated patients provided the blood samples, with no therapy given before sampling. CDR1 and CDR2 from the germline V gene are SNHLY and FYNNEI. After removal of 7 bases from V and 3 bases from J, the junction contained 9 bases not matched to a gene. The CDR3 has 15 amino acids. This chain joins TRBV2 and TRBJ1-2, with 9 nucleotides matching TRBD1. The clonotype comes from a human donor with aplastic anemia. The specimen was sorted CD4+, CD8+, or CD8+CD57+ T cells (not recorded which) from PBMCs. CDR3 residues: CASNLDRTGDYGYTF. DNA of the CDR3: TGTGCCAGCAACCTGGATAGGACAGGGGACTATGGCTACACCTTC.